The 26 T cell receptor beta chains reported below all come from one sample, sequenced in a study of blood T cell repertoires in COVID-19 (dated by TCRdb to 2020 to 2021). Library preparation used the immunoSEQ multiplex PCR assay. This is the immuneACCESS table as TCRdb keeps it, with only in-frame sequences that have V and J called. A part of the clones is gone; compared with another copy, unresolved V genes explain less than half, and the rest is unexplained. Counted in this sample were roughly 77,000 clones; 65% to 85% of them appeared once. The ten largest clonotypes hold under 15% of the sample. The specimen was peripheral blood. These receptor sequences come from a man between 60 and 75 years old with COVID-19, enrolled during active disease.

This clone was picked up many times. The V gene is TRBV4-1, the J gene TRBJ2-7; D gene uncertain. CDR1 MGHRA and CDR2 YSYEKL come from the germline V gene. The V and J ends lost 1 base and 2 bases respectively, with 12 bases between them. This CDR3 is 15 amino acids long. The CDR3 sequence is CASSQGPADTYEQYF. DNA for the CDR3: TGCGCCAGCAGCCAAGGACCAGCCGACACCTACGAGCAGTACTTC.

For the CDR3, the DNA is TGTGCCAGTAGTAACACAGGGGGGATTCAGCCCCAGCATTTT. It is translated as CASSNTGGIQPQHF. The V and J genes are TRBV19 and TRBJ1-5; 8 bases agree with TRBD1. V dropped 4 bases and J dropped 6; count of bases not matched to a gene: 5. From germline, CDR1 is LNHDA and CDR2 SQIVND (reference sequence). The CDR3 length is 14 residues.

The J gene is TRBJ1-4, the V gene TRBV20-1; TRBD1 is a possible D gene (6 bases). V dropped 5 bases and J dropped 7 bases, with 8 bases sitting between them. Looked up from germline, CDR1 is DFQATT and CDR2 is SNEGSKA (reference sequence). This CDR3 is built from 11 residues. The CDR3 region is CSARRGEKLFF. The CDR3 DNA is TGCAGTGCTCGCAGGGGTGAAAAACTGTTTTTT.

This clone was recorded a few times. V usage is TRBV6-5 and J usage is TRBJ1-2; D might be TRBD1 (6 bases). V was clipped by 7 bases and J by 5 bases, with 14 bases between them. CDR1 MNHEY and CDR2 SVGAGI come from the germline V gene. The CDR3 is 13 amino acids. In DNA form, the CDR3 reads TGTGCCAGCACCCTTGGCAGGGGTTATGGCTACACCTTC. This encodes CASTLGRGYGYTF.

V usage is TRBV27 and J usage is TRBJ2-7, with a possible D match to TRBD2 (6 bases). CDR1 and CDR2 (germline): MNHEY, SMNVEV (reference sequence). The CDR3 runs 12 residues. With 8 bases removed from V and 2 bases from J, the gap between germline ends came to 10 bases. CDR3 protein: CASARGTYEQYF. The CDR3 coding sequence is TGTGCCAGCGCTCGCGGGACCTACGAGCAGTACTTC.

J is TRBJ2-7 and V is TRBV5-1, with D perhaps matching TRBD1 (6 bases). Germline V CDR1 and CDR2: SGHRS, YFSETQ. The CDR3 spans 16 residues. V lost 0 bases and J lost 0, with 13 bases in between. The DNA for the CDR3 is TGCGCCAGCAGCTTGGGGGCGACAGGATCCTCCTACGAGCAGTACTTC. This translates into CASSLGATGSSYEQYF.

The chain joins TRBV28 to TRBJ2-2, with D unresolved. The ends were cut back, 7 bases at V and 4 bases at J, with 19 bases in the middle. The germline gives CDR1 MDHEN, CDR2 SYDVKM. The CDR3 spans 16 residues. The CDR3 DNA reads as TGTGCCAGCACCTCCCTTTGGGCTAAGCCCACCGGGGAGCTGTTTTTT. This translates into CASTSLWAKPTGELFF.

The rearrangement links TRBV9 to TRBJ2-2, with 7 bases identical to TRBD2. The germline V gene has CDR1 SGDLS and CDR2 YYNGEE. CDR3 length: 14 residues. Trimming removed 6 bases from V and 5 bases from J; junction bases left unmatched: 7. CDR3 nucleotides: TGTGCCAGCAACCCGGGACTACGAACCGGGGAGCTGTTTTTT. Its translation: CASNPGLRTGELFF.

The chain joins TRBV4-1 to TRBJ2-3; TRBD2 might be the D (5 bases). V was cut by 2 bases and J by 0 bases, with 12 bases left in between. Germline loops: CDR1 MGHRA, CDR2 YSYEKL. The CDR3 length is 16 residues. The CDR3 loop reads CASSQSDWPSTDTQYF. The DNA of the CDR3 is TGCGCCAGCAGCCAATCGGACTGGCCTAGCACAGATACGCAGTATTTT.

Only a few counts were recorded for this clone. CDR3 in DNA: TGTGCCAGTAGTATCTCAGGGGAGTATTCCTACGAGCAGTACTTC. It specifies CASSISGEYSYEQYF. This chain uses TRBV19 with TRBJ2-7; D perhaps matches TRBD1 (6 bases). Trimming removed 3 bases from V and 1 base from J, with 13 bases in between. Germline V gene data show CDR1 as LNHDA and CDR2 as SQIVND (reference sequence). This CDR3 has 15 residues. The variable domain in full, completed from reference TRBV19 and TRBJ2-7, reads DGGITQSPKYLFRKEGQNVTLSCEQNLNHDAMYWYRQDPGQGLRLIYYSQIVNDFQKGDIAEGYSVSREKKESFPLTVTSAQKNPTAFYLCASSISGEYSYEQYFGPGTRLTVT.

J is TRBJ2-1 and V is TRBV11-2; D not certain. V was cut by 5 bases and J by 4 bases, with 12 bases left in between. Germline V gene data show CDR1 as SGHAT and CDR2 as FQNNGV. This CDR3 is 14 amino acids long. The chain's CDR3 is CASSPSRLYNEQFF. The CDR3 DNA follows: TGTGCCAGCAGCCCTTCTCGTCTATACAATGAGCAGTTCTTC.

The chain recombines TRBV6-2 or TRBV6-3 with TRBJ2-5; D unresolved. This CDR3 comprises 18 residues. Germline loops: CDR1 MNHEY, CDR2 SVGEGT. V was shortened by 2 bases and J by 5 bases, with 24 bases between the two germline ends. In DNA, the CDR3 is TGTGCCAGCAGTTACCCCCGTCTAGTAGAGGATTCGCGGGAGACCCAGTACTTC. Its translation is CASSYPRLVEDSRETQYF.

A remark on this clone: Other DNA sequences in the same sample also yield this CDR3. The genes are TRBV9 and TRBJ1-1, with 8 bases aligning to TRBD1. V shed 3 bases, J shed 4 bases, and the junction held 8 bases outside the gene matches. Looked up from germline, CDR1 is SGDLS and CDR2 is YYNGEE. CDR3 length: 15 amino acids. The CDR3 sequence is CASSEGTGVGTEAFF. The DNA for the CDR3 is TGTGCCAGCAGCGAGGGGACAGGAGTTGGCACTGAAGCTTTCTTT.

This clone was seen a handful of times. The chain couples TRBV3-1 (or the pseudogene TRBV3-2) to TRBJ2-5, with TRBD1 matching over 7 bases. CDR1 and CDR2 (germline): LGHDT, YNNKEL (reference sequence). CDR3 length equals 15 residues. V trimming: 7 bases; J trimming: 2 bases; junction bases outside the gene matches: 10. The chain's CDR3 is CASTSSGTAQETQYF. The CDR3 DNA sequence: TGTGCCAGCACCTCATCCGGGACAGCACAAGAGACCCAGTACTTC.

In its sample, this clone was seen once. This chain links TRBV2 with TRBJ2-7; 7 nucleotides align to TRBD1. Germline lookup yields CDR1 SNHLY and CDR2 FYNNEI. J was trimmed by 2 bases and V by 10 bases; bases with no gene match: 11. This CDR3 contains 14 residues. CDR3: CATNEDRRTYEQYF. CDR3 bases: TGTGCCACGAATGAGGACAGGAGAACCTACGAGCAGTACTTC.

V usage is TRBV4-1 and J usage is TRBJ2-4; TRBD2 aligns across 14 bases. J was trimmed by 1 base and V by 4 bases; bases with no gene match: 6. The CDR3 is 18 amino acids. Germline assignment: CDR1 MGHRA and CDR2 YSYEKL. Written as DNA, the CDR3 is TGCGCCAGCAGCCGGGGGACTAGCGGGAGTGAGGCCAAAAACATTCAGTACTTC. Protein: CASSRGTSGSEAKNIQYF.

The V call is TRBV11-3, the J call TRBJ1-2, with D possibly being TRBD1 (6 bases). V gave up 3 bases and J gave up 3 bases, with 8 bases separating them. Germline CDR1 reads SGHNT; CDR2 reads YENEEA. The CDR3 runs to 13 residues. The CDR3 coding sequence is TGTGCCAGCAGCTTTTACAGGGACTATGGCTACACCTTC. Protein product: CASSFYRDYGYTF.

The chain recombines TRBV28 with TRBJ1-3; D perhaps matches TRBD1 (6 bases). Germline V lookup: CDR1 MDHEN, CDR2 SYDVKM. V gave up 1 base and J gave up 1 base, with 11 bases separating them. The CDR3 is 16 amino acids. The CDR3 sequence: CASSLYRGASGNTIYF. CDR3 in DNA: TGTGCCAGCAGTTTATATCGGGGGGCATCTGGAAACACCATATATTTT.

V usage is TRBV14 and J usage is TRBJ1-2; TRBD1 matches 7 bases. Germline CDR1 reads SGHDN; CDR2 reads FVKESK. After removal of 1 base from V and 4 bases from J, the junction contained 3 bases not matched to a gene. CDR3 length: 14 amino acids. The CDR3 bases are TGTGCCAGCAGCCAAGGGGACAGCTTCTATGGCTACACCTTC. Protein: CASSQGDSFYGYTF.

The CDR3 reads CAITPGGNYNEQFF. CDR3 in DNA: TGTGCCATCACACCAGGGGGTAACTACAATGAGCAGTTCTTC. This chain connects TRBV10-3 to TRBJ2-1, with TRBD1 matching 7 bases. CDR3 size: 14 residues. V was pared by 7 bases and J by 3 bases, with 6 bases of the junction left unmatched. Germline V gives CDR1 ENHRY, CDR2 SYGVKD.

The chain is built from TRBV21-1 and TRBJ2-2; no DNA check was done on the table's D call, TRBD2. TRBV21-1 is tagged as a pseudogene. The CDR3 is made up of 16 amino acids. The CDR3 sequence: CASSLRLGRDNGELFF. The DNA for the CDR3 is TGTGCCAGCAGCCTTAGACTCGGGAGGGACAACGGGGAGCTGTTTTTT.

In its sample, this clone was seen once. The chain employs TRBV19 and TRBJ2-5; D perhaps matches TRBD1 (6 bases). The CDR3 runs 12 residues. Deletions cut 5 bases from V and 3 bases from J, with 7 bases between. Germline-derived CDR1 and CDR2 are LNHDA and SQIVND (reference sequence). CDR3: CASSHREETQYF. CDR3 sequence (DNA): TGTGCCAGTAGTCACAGGGAAGAGACCCAGTACTTC.

The chain recombines TRBV5-5 with TRBJ1-5; D gene ambiguous. Germline-derived CDR1 and CDR2 are SGHKS and YYEKEE (reference sequence). This CDR3 has 17 amino acids. Trimming left V 3 bases short and J 11 bases short, with 27 bases between. Here the CDR3 DNA reads TGTGCCAGCAGCTGGACTTTGCGGACGGATTCAGGAGTGGCCCAGCATTTT. This sequence encodes CASSWTLRTDSGVAQHF.

This chain joins TRBV19 and TRBJ2-6; D possibly corresponds to TRBD2 (6 bases). CDR3 size: 15 residues. The V gene's germline CDR1 is LNHDA and CDR2 SQIVND (reference sequence). The V gene lost 7 bases and the J gene lost 3 bases, with 13 bases spanning the gap. CDR3 region: CASNKGTGGANVLTF. CDR3 DNA: TGTGCCAGTAACAAGGGGACTGGTGGGGCCAACGTCCTGACTTTC.

The chain is built from TRBV12-3 or TRBV12-4 and TRBJ2-7; D perhaps matches TRBD2 (5 bases). The CDR3 length is 13 residues. V dropped 5 bases and J dropped 7 bases, with 15 bases sitting between them. The CDR3 DNA reads TGTGCCAGCAGTCCAGGACTGACGAGGGAGCAGTACTTC. It codes for CASSPGLTREQYF.

The chain links TRBV6-5 to TRBJ1-3; the D gene is possibly TRBD1 (5 bases). Trimming removed 6 bases at V and 4 bases at J, with 13 bases between. The germline CDR1 and CDR2 sequences are MNHEY and SVGAGI. The CDR3 covers 14 residues. The CDR3 protein is CASRRNRWGNTIYF. The CDR3 coding sequence is TGTGCCAGCAGAAGGAACAGGTGGGGAAACACCATATATTTT.